A selection of T cell receptor beta chains follows, all from one sample in a study of T cells expressing NK-cell markers. TCRdb re-called the 5' RACE reads, yielding one record per CDR3 amino acid sequence without DNA. The repertoire table contains almost 450,000 distinct CDR3 sequences. Source material: blood T cells: a sorted CD56 or NKG2C T cell subset, CD4+ or CD8+ T cells, or bulk PBMC T cells (not recorded which). These receptors came from a woman between 18 and 69 years old in good health. Both conserved end residues are part of each CDR3.

V: TRBV24-1
J: TRBJ2-7
CDR3: CATGKTSPPYEQYF

V: TRBV12-3/TRBV12-4
J: TRBJ2-7
CDR3: CASSRRDEQYF

V: TRBV7-9
J: TRBJ2-3
CDR3: CASSFPGRGDTQYF

V: TRBV6-2/TRBV6-3
J: TRBJ1-5
CDR3: CASSYSGVGQPQHF

V: TRBV29-1
J: TRBJ2-1
CDR3: CSGGGAGGFNEQFF

V: TRBV20-1
J: TRBJ1-3
CDR3: CSASMFGTGGSGNTIYF

V: TRBV20-1
J: TRBJ2-7
CDR3: CSGGGAKNEQYF

V: TRBV12-3/TRBV12-4
J: TRBJ2-2
CDR3: CASNEGRGNTGELFF

V: TRBV15
J: TRBJ2-7
CDR3: CATSRAGVGSYEQYF

V: TRBV12-3/TRBV12-4
J: TRBJ1-3
CDR3: CASRLDSLTGNTIYF

V: TRBV3-1
J: TRBJ2-2
CDR3: CASSQPSGRAAGELFF

V: TRBV7-2
J: TRBJ2-6
CDR3: CASSLGGNLGANVLTF

V: TRBV29-1
J: TRBJ1-1
CDR3: CSTKGGGNTEAFF

V: TRBV5-1
J: TRBJ2-7
CDR3: CASSLDRHLNNYEQYF

V: TRBV7-8
J: TRBJ2-5
CDR3: CASSYPIQKRTEKETQYF

V: TRBV4-2
J: TRBJ2-2
CDR3: CASSQEGSSGRNTGELFF

V: TRBV2
J: TRBJ1-1
CDR3: CASKPGESLITEAFF

V: TRBV7-8
J: TRBJ2-3
CDR3: CASSSGGLYTDTQYF

V: TRBV4-3
J: TRBJ2-1
CDR3: CASSQVGGPRNEQFF

V: TRBV29-1
J: TRBJ2-5
CDR3: CSVELLARETQYF

V: TRBV6-5
J: TRBJ2-7
CDR3: CASNAGLEQYF

V: TRBV23-1
J: TRBJ2-7
CDR3: CASSQSQGQGYEQYF

V: TRBV5-6
J: TRBJ1-5
CDR3: CASSLVGNNQPQHF

V: TRBV9
J: TRBJ2-3
CDR3: CASSVGGGDTQYF

V: TRBV12-3/TRBV12-4
J: TRBJ2-2
CDR3: CASSSSPWDLNTGELFF

V: TRBV14
J: TRBJ1-2
CDR3: CASSHIGSPYGYTF

V: TRBV11-2
J: TRBJ2-3
CDR3: CASSLDPSPDTQYF

V: TRBV7-9
J: TRBJ2-1
CDR3: CASSFFGGDNEQFF

V: TRBV15
J: TRBJ1-5
CDR3: CATSWPHQPQHF

V: TRBV7-2
J: TRBJ2-1
CDR3: CASSLALKVSAYNEQFF

V: TRBV5-1
J: TRBJ2-2
CDR3: CASSPGTGPGELFF

V: TRBV7-2
J: TRBJ2-1
CDR3: CASSLAGPFYNEQFF

V: TRBV20-1
J: TRBJ1-6
CDR3: CSAKQTRGSSPLHF

V: TRBV6-2/TRBV6-3
J: TRBJ1-4
CDR3: CASSLNGEKLFF

V: TRBV11-3
J: TRBJ2-7
CDR3: CASSLVGYGALRGNNYEQYF

V: TRBV12-3/TRBV12-4
J: TRBJ2-5
CDR3: CASSLNPVQQETQYF

V: TRBV7-9
J: TRBJ2-1
CDR3: CASSSSGRGAVYNEQFF

V: TRBV6-2/TRBV6-3
J: TRBJ2-3
CDR3: CATEATSGESTDTQYF

V: TRBV6-2/TRBV6-3
J: TRBJ2-7
CDR3: CASSYSLTSYEQYF

V: TRBV6-1
J: TRBJ2-5
CDR3: CATRVGGTETQYF

V: TRBV6-6
J: TRBJ1-5
CDR3: CASRWGSNQPQHF

V: TRBV3-1
J: TRBJ2-5
CDR3: CASSPTPAGNTETQYF

V: TRBV7-8
J: TRBJ1-1
CDR3: CASSPYRRGGMNTEAFF

V: TRBV12-3/TRBV12-4
J: TRBJ2-5
CDR3: CASNLERAWETQYF

V: TRBV4-2
J: TRBJ2-1
CDR3: CASSQDRADNEQFF

V: TRBV27
J: TRBJ2-7
CDR3: CASRGRAGNPLGYEQYF

V: TRBV7-2
J: TRBJ2-3
CDR3: CASSSQTGGRLDTQYF

V: TRBV4-3
J: TRBJ2-1
CDR3: CASSQGLGTDSYNEQFF

V: TRBV6-2/TRBV6-3
J: TRBJ2-7
CDR3: CASGTILAGAWEQYF

V: TRBV20-1
J: TRBJ2-3
CDR3: CSARDRVAGGNTQYF

V: TRBV5-4
J: TRBJ2-5
CDR3: CASSPFGGETQYF

V: TRBV15
J: TRBJ2-7
CDR3: CATSRGVGTSGYEQYF

V: TRBV4-3
J: TRBJ2-1
CDR3: CASSQHGPHNEQFF

V: TRBV5-4
J: TRBJ2-1
CDR3: CASEAGGLYNEQFF

V: TRBV25-1
J: TRBJ1-1
CDR3: CASSAAGGAVNTEAFF

V: TRBV20-1
J: TRBJ2-5
CDR3: CSAPSGTSVRKETQYF

V: TRBV12-3/TRBV12-4
J: TRBJ2-7
CDR3: CASRWTSGRAYEQYF

V: TRBV7-9
J: TRBJ1-1
CDR3: CASSSTEGVNTEAFF

V: TRBV18
J: TRBJ1-5
CDR3: CASSPGGEYQPQHF